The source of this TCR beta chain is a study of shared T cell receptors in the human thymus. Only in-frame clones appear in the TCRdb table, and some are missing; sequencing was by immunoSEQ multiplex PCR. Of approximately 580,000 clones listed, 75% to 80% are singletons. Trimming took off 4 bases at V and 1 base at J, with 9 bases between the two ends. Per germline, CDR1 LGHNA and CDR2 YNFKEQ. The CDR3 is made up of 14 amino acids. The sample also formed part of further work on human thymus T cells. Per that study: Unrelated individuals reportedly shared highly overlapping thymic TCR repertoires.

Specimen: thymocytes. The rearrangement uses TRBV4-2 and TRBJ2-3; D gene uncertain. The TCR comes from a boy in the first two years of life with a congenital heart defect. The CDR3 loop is CASSPGNRTDTQYF. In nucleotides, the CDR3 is TGTGCCAGCAGCCCAGGCAACCGCACAGATACGCAGTATTTT.